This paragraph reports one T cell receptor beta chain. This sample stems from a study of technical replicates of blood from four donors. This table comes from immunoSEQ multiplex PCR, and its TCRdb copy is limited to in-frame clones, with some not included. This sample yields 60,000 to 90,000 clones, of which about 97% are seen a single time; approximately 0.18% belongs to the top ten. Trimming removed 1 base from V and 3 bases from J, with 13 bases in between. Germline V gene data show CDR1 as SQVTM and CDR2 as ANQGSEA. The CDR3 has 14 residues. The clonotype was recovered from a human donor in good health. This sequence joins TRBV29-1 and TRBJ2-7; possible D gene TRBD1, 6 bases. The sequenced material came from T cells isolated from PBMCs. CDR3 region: CSVEGQGKDYEQYF. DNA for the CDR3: TGCAGCGTTGAAGGTCAGGGGAAGGACTACGAGCAGTACTTC.